The 18 T cell receptor beta chains below were found in one sample sequenced in a study of T cell changes during pregnancy in multiple sclerosis. Clones were read by immunoSEQ multiplex PCR, and TCRdb kept only the in-frame ones, dropping some. Among approximately 70,000 clones listed, under 95% were seen once. The sequences come from peripheral blood, collected in the second trimester of pregnancy. Receptors were obtained from a female donor in good health, enrolled as a control in a pregnancy study.

V usage is TRBV29-1 and J usage is TRBJ1-1; weak D call: TRBD1 (6 bases). V lost 4 bases, J lost 2 bases, and 14 bases lay in between. The germline V gene has CDR1 SQVTM and CDR2 ANQGSEA. CDR3 length: 14 amino acids. The CDR3 protein is CSVGSRGGNTEAFF. The DNA of the CDR3 is TGCAGCGTTGGGAGCAGGGGTGGAAACACTGAAGCTTTCTTT.

This chain uses TRBV28 with TRBJ1-5, with a weak D call TRBD1 (6 bases). CDR3 length equals 16 residues. Trimming removed 6 bases at V and 0 bases at J, with 15 bases between. Per germline, CDR1 MDHEN and CDR2 SYDVKM. Here the CDR3 reads CASRVGRGYSNQPQHF. Written as DNA, the CDR3 is TGTGCCAGCAGGGTGGGCAGGGGATATAGCAATCAGCCCCAGCATTTT.

The chain has TRBV7-3 and TRBJ1-1; TRBD1 agrees at 7 bases. This CDR3 is 13 amino acids long. The V segment lost 5 bases and the J segment 6 bases; nucleotides outside the gene matches: 6. Germline V gene sequence: CDR1 SGHTA, CDR2 FQGTGA. CDR3 nucleotides: TGTGCCAGCAGCCCGACAGGGTCAGCTGAAGCTTTCTTT. Its protein is CASSPTGSAEAFF.

The chain employs TRBV15 and TRBJ2-7, with TRBD2 matching over 7 bases. The CDR3 has 15 amino acids. Germline CDR1 and CDR2: LNHNV and YYDKDF (reference sequence). The V and J ends lost 0 bases and 0 bases, in that order; junction bases with no gene match: 2. DNA of the CDR3: TGTGCCACCAGCAGAGAACTAGCGCCCTCCTACGAGCAGTACTTC. Its translation is CATSRELAPSYEQYF. Variable domain in full (rest from reference TRBV15 and TRBJ2-7): DAMVIQNPRYQVTQFGKPVTLSCSQTLNHNVMYWYQQKSSQAPKLLFHYYDKDFNNEADTPDNFQSRRPNTSFCFLDIRSPGLGDTAMYLCATSRELAPSYEQYFGPGTRLTVT.

The chain is built from TRBV28 and TRBJ2-5, with 9 bases identical to TRBD1. The germline V gene has CDR1 MDHEN and CDR2 SYDVKM. V lost 7 bases and J lost 4; bases outside the gene matches: 10. The CDR3 is 15 amino acids. CDR3 amino acids: CASTLRDRVSETQYF. CDR3 coding DNA: TGTGCCAGCACCCTCCGGGACAGGGTGTCAGAGACCCAGTACTTC.

The V call is TRBV9, the J call TRBJ2-2, with D perhaps matching TRBD1 (6 bases). Germline-derived CDR1 and CDR2 are SGDLS and YYNGEE. There are 15 residues in the CDR3. V lost 6 bases and J 4 bases, leaving 16 bases between the germline ends. The CDR3 nucleotides read TGTGCCAGCACCCCAACCGCAGGGGTCACCGGGGAGCTGTTTTTT. Protein: CASTPTAGVTGELFF.

The chain is built from TRBV7-2 and TRBJ2-3; weak D call: TRBD2 (6 bases). The CDR3 is made up of 16 amino acids. V was trimmed by 1 base and J by 2 bases, leaving 13 bases between them. CDR1 is SGHTA and CDR2 is FQGNSA in the germline V gene. CDR3: CASSLEWAGNTDTQYF. CDR3 nucleotides: TGTGCCAGCAGCTTAGAATGGGCGGGAAACACAGATACGCAGTATTTT.

V gene TRBV5-1 combines with J gene TRBJ2-1; possible D gene TRBD2, 6 bases. Germline-derived CDR1 and CDR2 are SGHRS and YFSETQ. This CDR3 spans 15 amino acids. V lost 0 bases to trimming and J lost 7 bases, with 14 bases between them. In DNA form, the CDR3 reads TGCGCCAGCAGCTTGGTCCCGGGAGTAAGGAATGAGCAGTTCTTC. This gives the protein CASSLVPGVRNEQFF.

CDR3 loop: CASSQTSGRRNEQYF. Here the CDR3 DNA reads TGTGCCAGCAGCCAAACTAGCGGGAGAAGAAACGAGCAGTACTTC. This chain uses TRBV14 with TRBJ2-7; 11 bases align to TRBD2. V shed 2 bases and J 5 bases; nucleotides not matched to a gene: 5. The CDR3 runs to 15 residues. Germline CDR1 SGHDN, CDR2 FVKESK.

V is TRBV6-1 and J is TRBJ1-2, with 8 bases matching TRBD1. CDR3 length equals 14 residues. Trimming took 5 bases from V and 7 from J; bases not matched to a gene: 9. Germline lookup yields CDR1 MNHNS and CDR2 SASEGT. The CDR3 DNA sequence: TGTGCCAGCAGTCCCAGGGGGCAGGGGACTGGCTACACCTTC. Protein: CASSPRGQGTGYTF.

This sequence joins TRBV5-1 and TRBJ2-7; TRBD2 matches at 8 bases. J gave up 0 bases and V 3 bases, and 5 bases lay outside the gene matches. Germline CDR1 reads SGHRS; CDR2 reads YFSETQ. The CDR3 is made up of 15 amino acids. As DNA, the CDR3 is TGCGCCAGCAGCTCCACTAGCGGAGGCTCCTACGAGCAGTACTTC. Encoded protein: CASSSTSGGSYEQYF.

V gene TRBV19 combines with J gene TRBJ1-1, with D perhaps TRBD1 (6 bases). This CDR3 is 14 amino acids long. Trimming stripped 4 bases from V and 1 base from J, with 10 bases between. Germline V gene data show CDR1 as LNHDA and CDR2 as SQIVND (reference sequence). CDR3 amino acids: CASSRARGNTEAFF. The CDR3 region has the DNA TGTGCCAGTAGTAGGGCCAGGGGGAACACTGAAGCTTTCTTT. Combining the CDR3 with reference TRBV19 and TRBJ1-1 gives the whole variable domain DGGITQSPKYLFRKEGQNVTLSCEQNLNHDAMYWYRQDPGQGLRLIYYSQIVNDFQKGDIAEGYSVSREKKESFPLTVTSAQKNPTAFYLCASSRARGNTEAFFGQGTRLTVV.

The genes are TRBV6-1 and TRBJ2-1; TRBD2 is a possible D gene (5 bases). With 3 bases removed from V and 10 bases from J, the gap between germline ends came to 10 bases. Germline V CDR1 and CDR2: MNHNS, SASEGT. The CDR3 consists of 12 residues. CDR3 in amino acids: CASSELAWEQFF. The CDR3 DNA reads TGTGCCAGCAGTGAGCTAGCTTGGGAGCAGTTCTTC.

This chain links TRBV5-1 with TRBJ2-3; D is perhaps TRBD2 (6 bases). The CDR3 loop spans 14 amino acids. Germline CDR1 reads SGHRS; CDR2 reads YFSETQ. V lost 2 bases, J lost 5 bases, and 12 bases lay in between. The CDR3 DNA sequence: TGCGCCAGCAGCTTCGAGAGGGAGGTAGATACGCAGTATTTT. Protein product: CASSFEREVDTQYF.

The chain joins TRBV4-1 to TRBJ2-5; TRBD2 matches at 9 bases. J gave up 1 base and V 1 base, and 4 bases lay outside the gene matches. CDR3 length equals 16 residues. Germline V gene sequence: CDR1 MGHRA, CDR2 YSYEKL. Written as DNA, the CDR3 is TGCGCCAGCAGCCAAGGACCGGGACTAGCCCAAGAGACCCAGTACTTC. Translated: CASSQGPGLAQETQYF.

The chain employs TRBV28 and TRBJ1-1; D is ambiguous. The CDR3 contains 13 residues. Germline CDR1 MDHEN, CDR2 SYDVKM. V lost 7 bases to trimming and J lost 5 bases, with 14 bases between them. The CDR3 protein is CASTINRGTEAFF. The CDR3 DNA sequence: TGTGCCAGCACCATCAACCGGGGAACTGAAGCTTTCTTT.

V is TRBV5-6 and J is TRBJ2-7; D is possibly TRBD1 (5 bases). In germline, CDR1 is SGHDT, CDR2 YYEEEE. The germline V and J ends were trimmed by 0 bases and 6 bases, with 10 bases remaining between them. This CDR3 has 13 residues. The CDR3 DNA reads TGTGCCAGCAGCTTGGGAGGCAGGGCCGAGCAGTACTTC. Protein: CASSLGGRAEQYF.

The chain uses TRBV2 and TRBJ1-2; D not resolved. Germline-derived CDR1 and CDR2 are SNHLY and FYNNEI. Trimming took 7 bases from V and 4 from J, leaving 13 bases between them. The CDR3 covers 13 residues. The CDR3 DNA follows: TGTGCCAGCAACATGGGCTCAGGCTATGGCTACACCTTC. Amino acids: CASNMGSGYGYTF.